The 18 T cell receptor beta chains below come from one sample, sequenced in a study of cytomegalovirus exposure and HLA in healthy donors. The study ran its PCR with 60 Vbeta and 13 Jbeta primers. The repertoire was sequenced with immunoSEQ multiplex PCR; TCRdb's copy has only in-frame clones and lacks some. Of 180,000 or so clones detected, around three quarters appear once; the ten largest clones hold about 2.5%. Input material: PBMCs. These receptors were obtained from a young woman in good health and CMV-seropositive.

The V gene is TRBV11-2, the J gene TRBJ2-2, with 8 bases matching TRBD2. V trimming: 5 bases; J trimming: 4 bases; junction bases outside the gene matches: 6. The CDR3 consists of 15 residues. Germline V gives CDR1 SGHAT, CDR2 FQNNGV. The CDR3 region has the DNA TGTGCCAGCAGCCCCTTAGCGGGGAGCACCGGGGAGCTGTTTTTT. Translating it yields CASSPLAGSTGELFF.

V usage is TRBV28 and J usage is TRBJ1-3, with TRBD1 matching 11 bases. The CDR3 contains 19 residues. Per germline, CDR1 MDHEN and CDR2 SYDVKM. After removal of 2 bases from V and 0 bases from J, the junction contained 9 bases not matched to a gene. DNA of the CDR3: TGTGCCAGCAGTTTAGCCGTGGGGACAGGGGGACGCTCTGGAAACACCATATATTTT. This sequence encodes CASSLAVGTGGRSGNTIYF.

This rearrangement joins TRBV12-5 to TRBJ1-6; D uncertain. CDR1 and CDR2 (germline): LGHNT, FRNRAP. The V and J ends lost 0 bases and 13 bases respectively, with 10 bases between them. The CDR3 runs 13 residues. CDR3 DNA: TGTGCTAGTGGTTTGGTACGGGGTAGTCCCCTCCACTTT. Protein: CASGLVRGSPLHF.

The V and J genes are TRBV7-9 and TRBJ2-7, with a tentative D call TRBD2 (7 bases). The CDR3 is 15 amino acids. Germline V gene lookup returns CDR1 SEHNR and CDR2 FQNEAQ (reference sequence). V shed 7 bases and J shed 0 bases, with 16 bases lying between them. This CDR3 is CASKEGGGLSYEQYF. The CDR3 DNA follows: TGTGCCAGCAAAGAGGGCGGGGGCCTCTCCTACGAGCAGTACTTC.

V gene TRBV18 combines with J gene TRBJ1-2, with 7 bases matching TRBD1. The CDR3 spans 13 residues. CDR1 KGHSH and CDR2 LQKENI come from the germline V gene. V gave up 3 bases and J gave up 4 bases; unmatched junction bases: 2. This chain's CDR3 is CASSPNRGYGYTF. The CDR3 DNA reads as TGTGCCAGCTCACCGAACAGGGGCTATGGCTACACCTTC.

In this sample, this clone turned up a few times. The V gene is TRBV7-2, the J gene TRBJ2-3; 9 bases map to TRBD2. CDR1 and CDR2 (germline): SGHTA, FQGNSA. This CDR3 is 15 amino acids long. The V gene end was trimmed by 8 bases and the J gene end by 4 bases; junction bases not matched to a gene: 10. CDR3: CASGLGLAPSDTQYF. The CDR3 coding sequence is TGTGCCAGCGGGTTGGGACTAGCCCCCTCAGATACGCAGTATTTT. Drawing the rest from reference TRBV7-2 and TRBJ2-3, the complete variable domain is GAGVSQSPSNKVTEKGKDVELRCDPISGHTALYWYRQSLGQGLEFLIYFQGNSAPDKSGLPSDRFSAERTGGSVSTLTIQRTQQEDSAVYLCASGLGLAPSDTQYFGPGTRLTVL.

The V call is TRBV11-3, the J call TRBJ2-1; TRBD1 is a possible D gene (6 bases). With 1 base removed from V and 9 bases from J, the gap between germline ends came to 19 bases. Germline V gives CDR1 SGHNT, CDR2 YENEEA. The CDR3 has 16 residues. Here the CDR3 reads CASSLASGQAAVEQFF. The CDR3, as DNA: TGTGCCAGCAGCTTAGCGTCGGGACAAGCCGCGGTTGAGCAGTTCTTC.

This chain links TRBV11-2 with TRBJ2-2; TRBD1 matches at 9 bases. CDR1 is SGHAT, CDR2 FQNNGV, per germline. The V gene end was trimmed by 5 bases and the J gene end by 6 bases; junction bases not matched to a gene: 7. The CDR3 consists of 15 residues. The CDR3 nucleotides are TGTGCCAGCAGCGGGGGACAGGGATTGGCCGGGGAGCTGTTTTTT. This sequence encodes CASSGGQGLAGELFF.

The gene calls are TRBV11-3 and TRBJ1-3; 11 bases agree with TRBD1. Germline lookup yields CDR1 SGHNT and CDR2 YENEEA. The CDR3 runs to 20 residues. Trimming removed 2 bases from V and 0 bases from J; junction bases left unmatched: 12. The chain's CDR3 is CASSLLWTLGTGGSGNTIYF. CDR3 bases: TGTGCCAGCAGCTTATTGTGGACATTGGGGACAGGGGGCTCTGGAAACACCATATATTTT.

The V and J genes are TRBV28 and TRBJ1-2, with 10 bases matching TRBD1. This CDR3 has 16 residues. Trimming removed 3 bases from V and 5 bases from J; junction bases left unmatched: 9. Germline V gene sequence: CDR1 MDHEN, CDR2 SYDVKM. The CDR3 region has the DNA TGTGCCAGCAGTTTCCCCTGGACAGGGGGGGGGTATGGCTACACCTTC. Residues: CASSFPWTGGGYGYTF.

The chain has TRBV5-1 and TRBJ2-3; D ambiguous. V lost 7 bases to trimming and J lost 0 bases, with 15 bases between them. The CDR3 contains 15 residues. Germline CDR1 reads SGHRS; CDR2 reads YFSETQ. The CDR3 nucleotides read TGCGCCAGCGCCTCAGAGATAGCTAGCACAGATACGCAGTATTTT. Translated, it gives CASASEIASTDTQYF. The full variable domain, completed using reference TRBV5-1 and TRBJ2-3, is KAGVTQTPRYLIKTRGQQVTLSCSPISGHRSVSWYQQTPGQGLQFLFEYFSETQRNKGNFPGRFSGRQFSNSRSEMNVSTLELGDSALYLCASASEIASTDTQYFGPGTRLTVL.

This rearrangement joins TRBV19 to TRBJ2-4, with TRBD2 matching 8 bases. Germline CDR1 is LNHDA and CDR2 is SQIVND (reference sequence). The CDR3 consists of 16 residues. Trimming at V came to 7 bases and at J to 1 base, leaving 9 bases not matched to a gene. In DNA form, the CDR3 reads TGTGCCAGTACCCCGGGGGGGGCCATGGCCAAAAACATTCAGTACTTC. This sequence encodes CASTPGGAMAKNIQYF. The whole variable domain, remainder taken from reference TRBV19 and TRBJ2-4, is DGGITQSPKYLFRKEGQNVTLSCEQNLNHDAMYWYRQDPGQGLRLIYYSQIVNDFQKGDIAEGYSVSREKKESFPLTVTSAQKNPTAFYLCASTPGGAMAKNIQYFGAGTRLSVL.

The chain is built from TRBV5-4 and TRBJ2-5; 7 bases are shared with TRBD1. J lost 4 bases, V lost 7 bases, and 13 bases had no gene match. Germline values: CDR1 SGHNT, CDR2 YYREEE (reference sequence). The CDR3 loop spans 15 amino acids. In DNA form, the CDR3 reads TGTGCCAGCCTTGCCGCCCCAGGGGGAACAGAGACCCAGTACTTC. Protein product: CASLAAPGGTETQYF.

The chain combines TRBV5-4 with TRBJ2-7, with 10 positions matching TRBD1. This CDR3 contains 15 residues. Trimming cost V 4 bases and J 2 bases; bases outside gene matches: 6. Germline V gene lookup returns CDR1 SGHNT and CDR2 YYREEE (reference sequence). Here the CDR3 reads CASSASTGGPYEQYF. CDR3 DNA: TGTGCCAGCAGCGCCTCGACAGGGGGCCCCTACGAGCAGTACTTC.

This clone was picked up a small number of times. The V call is TRBV7-6, the J call TRBJ2-2; 14 nucleotides match TRBD2. V was pared by 5 bases and J by 7 bases, with 12 bases of the junction left unmatched. This CDR3 contains 18 residues. The germline CDR1 and CDR2 sequences are SGHVS and FNYEAQ. CDR3 residues: CASSTSRTSGGRYGELFF. The CDR3 coding sequence is TGTGCCAGCAGCACCTCCCGGACTAGCGGGGGGCGGTACGGGGAGCTGTTTTTT.

This chain connects TRBV10-3 to TRBJ2-7; 10 nucleotides line up with TRBD2. The CDR3 consists of 15 residues. Germline V lookup: CDR1 ENHRY, CDR2 SYGVKD. V was clipped by 3 bases and J by 2 bases; unmatched bases: 4. The CDR3 sequence: CAISDLAGATYEQYF. The CDR3 DNA is TGTGCCATCAGTGATCTAGCGGGGGCCACCTACGAGCAGTACTTC.

This clone appeared a few times. This chain uses TRBV4-1 with TRBJ2-5; 7 bases agree with TRBD1. The CDR3 has 15 residues. Losses at the gene ends were 5 bases for V and 1 base for J; bases not matched to a gene: 7. CDR1 and CDR2 (germline): MGHRA, YSYEKL. The CDR3 loop reads CASSCVGDSQETQYF. CDR3 sequence (DNA): TGCGCCAGCAGCTGCGTGGGGGACAGCCAAGAGACCCAGTACTTC.

The chain is built from TRBV7-3 and TRBJ2-2, with 8 bases lining up with TRBD2. Unmatched junction bases numbered 7, after V lost 1 base and J lost 3 bases. The length of the CDR3 is 17 residues. Germline V lookup: CDR1 SGHTA, CDR2 FQGTGA. CDR3 region: CASSLNPRGAHTGELFF. CDR3 in DNA: TGTGCCAGCAGCTTAAACCCGCGGGGGGCGCACACCGGGGAGCTGTTTTTT.